Sequencing of this T cell receptor (beta chain) was carried out in a study of chronic HIV infection and antiretroviral therapy. TCRdb re-analysed the 5' RACE reads in MiXCR, keeping a single row per CDR3 protein. The repertoire includes under 55,000 distinct CDR3 sequences, over 15% of them detected once, and 2.8% sits in the top ten. Trimming shortened V by 5 bases and J by 3 bases, and 12 bases separated the two germline ends. CDR1 and CDR2 from the germline V gene are SGHNT and YENEEA. CDR3 length equals 14 residues. The chain is built from TRBV11-3 and TRBJ2-3; no definite D call. This TCR derives from an adult who had HIV and had not received antiretroviral therapy, or was an uninfected healthy control (not recorded which). The source material was peripheral blood. The chain's CDR3 is CASSLSPLTDTQYF. CDR3 in DNA: TGTGCCAGCAGCCTCAGCCCTTTAACAGATACGCAGTATTTT.